These 24 T cell receptor beta chains share one sample of origin, sequenced in a study of OX40 agonist ivuxolimab in advanced cancers. The library came from the immunoSEQ multiplex PCR assay. As stored in TCRdb, this immuneACCESS dataset retains in-frame rearrangements with V and J assigned. A fraction of the clones does not appear; measured against another copy, unresolved V genes explain less than half of the discrepancy, and the remainder lacks a known reason. This sample lists about 89,000 clones; about 92% were detected once. The ten top clones hold about 0.24% of the sample. The sample in question was CD4+ or CD8+ T cells sorted from blood, obtained in a trial of the OX40 agonist ivuxolimab. Every receptor here comes from an adult with an advanced solid tumor such as melanoma, head and neck, liver or kidney cancer.

This sequence joins TRBV4-2 and TRBJ1-2; D is ambiguous. The CDR3 is 17 residues long. CDR1 is LGHNA, CDR2 YNFKEQ, per germline. Trimming pared 1 base from V and 0 bases from J, leaving 15 bases between. The CDR3 is CASSQGSAGTPNYGYTF. CDR3 sequence (DNA): TGTGCCAGCAGCCAAGGGTCAGCAGGCACACCTAACTATGGCTACACCTTC.

The chain recombines TRBV9 with TRBJ1-2; D is uncertain. CDR3 length: 14 residues. Germline CDR1 and CDR2: SGDLS and YYNGEE. Trimming took off 4 bases at V and 8 bases at J, with 18 bases between the two ends. The CDR3 DNA sequence: TGTGCCAGCAGCCTCAGCGGTTTTGTAGGCGGCTACACCTTC. Its protein is CASSLSGFVGGYTF.

Only one count was recorded for this clone. V and J are TRBV12-5 and TRBJ2-5; no clear D gene. Germline V CDR1 and CDR2: LGHNT, FRNRAP. The CDR3 has 13 residues. Trimming removed 0 bases from V and 1 base from J, with 3 bases in between. This CDR3 is CASGLVGQETQYF. The CDR3 DNA is TGTGCTAGTGGTTTGGTGGGCCAAGAGACCCAGTACTTC.

This chain links TRBV29-1 with TRBJ2-1, with unresolved D. Germline V CDR1 and CDR2: SQVTM, ANQGSEA. V lost 4 bases to trimming and J lost 9 bases, with 13 bases between them. The CDR3 covers 12 residues. The CDR3 bases are TGCAGCGTTGGGTTCCGGTCCGGTGAGCAGTTCTTC. Translation: CSVGFRSGEQFF.

This chain joins TRBV6-1 and TRBJ2-7, with a possible D match to TRBD2 (5 bases). The germline CDR1 and CDR2 sequences are MNHNS and SASEGT. The V end lost 4 bases, the J end lost 3 bases, and 19 bases lay between the germline ends. There are 16 residues in the CDR3. CDR3 sequence: CASSATRVLVGYEQYF. DNA of the CDR3: TGTGCCAGCAGTGCCACTAGGGTTCTAGTAGGCTACGAGCAGTACTTC.

This rearrangement joins TRBV9 to TRBJ1-6; 8 bases line up with TRBD1. The CDR3 totals 17 residues. Unmatched junction bases numbered 11, after V lost 0 bases and J lost 9 bases. Germline V gives CDR1 SGDLS, CDR2 YYNGEE. The CDR3 protein is CASSVDPGDRGSSPLHF. CDR3 coding DNA: TGTGCCAGCAGCGTAGATCCGGGAGACAGGGGAAGTTCACCCCTCCACTTT. The entire variable domain, with the rest obtained from reference TRBV9 and TRBJ1-6, is as follows: DSGVTQTPKHLITATGQRVTLRCSPRSGDLSVYWYQQSLDQGLQFLIQYYNGEERAKGNILERFSAQQFPDLHSELNLSSLELGDSALYFCASSVDPGDRGSSPLHFGNGTRLTVT.

The chain has TRBV30 and TRBJ2-1, with D unclear. CDR1 and CDR2 from the germline V gene are GTSNPN and SVGIG (reference sequence). V dropped 2 bases and J dropped 4 bases, with 9 bases sitting between them. The CDR3 contains 13 residues. CDR3 residues: CAWSKRLYNEQFF. CDR3 DNA: TGTGCCTGGAGTAAACGCTTGTACAATGAGCAGTTCTTC.

This chain joins TRBV5-1 and TRBJ1-3, with D hard to call. From germline, CDR1 is SGHRS and CDR2 YFSETQ. This CDR3 contains 12 residues. V was trimmed by 1 base and J by 8 bases, leaving 7 bases between them. CDR3 bases: TGCGCCAGCAGCTTGCCCTCGGACACCATATATTTT. Protein: CASSLPSDTIYF. Looking up the rest from reference TRBV5-1 and TRBJ1-3 gives the full variable domain: KAGVTQTPRYLIKTRGQQVTLSCSPISGHRSVSWYQQTPGQGLQFLFEYFSETQRNKGNFPGRFSGRQFSNSRSEMNVSTLELGDSALYLCASSLPSDTIYFGEGSWLTVV.

The V gene is TRBV30, the J gene TRBJ2-3; D is undetermined. This CDR3 contains 16 residues. Germline CDR1 reads GTSNPN; CDR2 reads SVGIG (reference sequence). V shed 2 bases and J shed 1 base, with 16 bases lying between them. As DNA, the CDR3 is TGTGCCTGGAGTCTTGCGTTTCTATCCGGCACAGATACGCAGTATTTT. Translation gives CAWSLAFLSGTDTQYF.

The gene calls are TRBV6-5 and TRBJ1-2; 10 nucleotides match TRBD1. The CDR3 is 16 amino acids. Germline trimming cut 0 bases from V and 4 bases from J; bases unmatched to any gene: 5. Germline values: CDR1 MNHEY, CDR2 SVGAGI. CDR3 sequence: CASSYSQGQGIYGYTF. The CDR3 region has the DNA TGTGCCAGCAGTTACTCACAGGGACAGGGGATCTATGGCTACACCTTC.

The table lists this clone with a count of one. The chain couples TRBV4-2 to TRBJ2-6; TRBD2 matches 9 bases. Unmatched junction bases numbered 10, after V lost 0 bases and J lost 4 bases. In germline, CDR1 is LGHNA, CDR2 YNFKEQ. The CDR3 spans 19 residues. The CDR3 region has the DNA TGTGCCAGCAGCCAAGAACATAGCGGGAGTGCGTACGGGGCCAACGTCCTGACTTTC. Translated, it gives CASSQEHSGSAYGANVLTF.

CDR3 region: CASSLSYAGELFF. The CDR3 nucleotides are TGTGCCAGCAGTTTATCTTATGCCGGGGAGCTGTTTTTT. The chain links TRBV27 to TRBJ2-2; unclear D gene. V was trimmed by 0 bases and J by 6 bases, leaving 5 bases between them. In germline, CDR1 is MNHEY, CDR2 SMNVEV (reference sequence). CDR3 length: 13 amino acids.

This rearrangement joins TRBV5-8 to TRBJ2-4, with TRBD2 identical over 7 bases. Losses at the gene ends were 4 bases for V and 0 bases for J; bases not matched to a gene: 4. The CDR3 is 15 residues long. Per the germline V gene, CDR1 is SGHTS and CDR2 is YDEGEE. This CDR3 reads CASSVGTIAKNIQYF. The CDR3, as DNA: TGTGCCAGCAGCGTCGGGACTATAGCCAAAAACATTCAGTACTTC.

CDR3 protein: CASSRDRVNTEAFF. CDR3 DNA: TGTGCCAGCAGCCGGGACAGAGTGAACACTGAAGCTTTCTTT. The V and J genes are TRBV4-2 and TRBJ1-1, with TRBD1 identical over 7 bases. Germline loops: CDR1 LGHNA, CDR2 YNFKEQ. The CDR3 is made up of 14 amino acids. J was trimmed by 0 bases and V by 4 bases; bases with no gene match: 2.

The chain is built from TRBV19 and TRBJ2-7; D call uncertain. CDR1 is LNHDA and CDR2 is SQIVND in the germline V gene (reference sequence). Deletions cut 5 bases from V and 6 bases from J, with 17 bases between. The CDR3 contains 14 residues. The CDR3 DNA reads as TGTGCCAGTAGTCCAACGTGGGGTCTGGGCGAGCAGTACTTC. Protein: CASSPTWGLGEQYF.

The chain has TRBV19 and TRBJ1-5; D is undetermined. This CDR3 is built from 12 residues. V lost 4 bases and J 7 bases, leaving 8 bases between the germline ends. Germline CDR1 and CDR2: LNHDA and SQIVND (reference sequence). The CDR3 loop is CASSTREQPQHF. Written as DNA, the CDR3 is TGTGCCAGTAGTACCAGAGAACAGCCCCAGCATTTT.

The chain is built from TRBV30 and TRBJ1-1; possible D gene TRBD1, 6 bases. Looked up from germline, CDR1 is GTSNPN and CDR2 is SVGIG (reference sequence). The CDR3 has 13 amino acids. V was trimmed by 2 bases and J by 10 bases, leaving 17 bases between them. This chain's CDR3 is CAWSTPQGWGAFF. The CDR3 DNA is TGTGCCTGGAGTACCCCACAGGGTTGGGGAGCTTTCTTT.

The CDR3 sequence: CASSGTSGGSVGELFF. The CDR3 DNA reads as TGTGCCAGCAGCGGCACCAGCGGGGGGTCGGTCGGGGAGCTGTTTTTT. The J gene is TRBJ2-2, the V gene TRBV9; 9 positions agree with TRBD2. With 3 bases clipped from V and 7 bases from J, the junction kept 10 bases outside the gene matches. The V gene's germline CDR1 is SGDLS and CDR2 YYNGEE. The CDR3 is 16 residues long.

The sample holds a few counts of this clone. V is TRBV28 and J is TRBJ1-5; 8 bases align to TRBD1. Per the germline V gene, CDR1 is MDHEN and CDR2 is SYDVKM. After removal of 3 bases from V and 4 bases from J, the junction contained 5 bases not matched to a gene. The CDR3 contains 15 residues. Here the CDR3 DNA reads TGTGCCAGCAGTTTTGCACAGGGGGGGAATCAGCCCCAGCATTTT. Amino acids: CASSFAQGGNQPQHF.

The chain is built from TRBV5-6 and TRBJ1-1; D is ambiguous. The germline V gene has CDR1 SGHDT and CDR2 YYEEEE. With 2 bases removed from V and 4 bases from J, the gap between germline ends came to 9 bases. The CDR3 is 13 residues long. CDR3 in amino acids: CASSFQIATEAFF. CDR3 nucleotide sequence: TGTGCCAGCAGCTTCCAGATTGCCACTGAAGCTTTCTTT.

This clone has a single count. The V and J genes are TRBV11-3 and TRBJ2-2; possible D gene TRBD1, 6 bases. The germline gives CDR1 SGHNT, CDR2 YENEEA. Trimming removed 4 bases at V and 6 bases at J, with 12 bases between. The CDR3 covers 14 residues. DNA of the CDR3: TGTGCCAGCAGCTCTGCGACAGGCCCCGGGGAGCTGTTTTTT. This sequence encodes CASSSATGPGELFF.

The chain joins TRBV15 to TRBJ2-1, with 10 bases fitting TRBD1. J gave up 8 bases and V 5 bases, and 6 bases lay outside the gene matches. The germline V gene encodes CDR1 LNHNV and CDR2 YYDKDF (reference sequence). This CDR3 region has 14 residues. The chain's CDR3 is CATSSRTGGYEQFF. The CDR3 bases are TGTGCCACCAGCTCCCGGACAGGGGGATATGAGCAGTTCTTC.

V gene TRBV9 combines with J gene TRBJ1-2, with TRBD1 matching over 11 bases. Germline trimming cut 4 bases from V and 4 bases from J; bases unmatched to any gene: 3. Germline V CDR1 and CDR2: SGDLS, YYNGEE. The CDR3 is 14 amino acids. CDR3 residues: CASSPGQGAYGYTF. CDR3 nucleotide sequence: TGTGCCAGCAGCCCAGGACAGGGGGCCTATGGCTACACCTTC.

This clone has just one count. This chain links TRBV2 with TRBJ2-1; a possible D gene is TRBD2 (5 bases). This CDR3 region has 14 residues. Germline V gene data show CDR1 as SNHLY and CDR2 as FYNNEI. V dropped 7 bases and J dropped 1 base, with 11 bases sitting between them. The CDR3 region is CASTVGRSYNEQFF. CDR3 in DNA: TGTGCCAGCACTGTAGGGAGATCCTACAATGAGCAGTTCTTC. The variable domain in full, completed from reference TRBV2 and TRBJ2-1, reads EPEVTQTPSHQVTQMGQEVILRCVPISNHLYFYWYRQILGQKVEFLVSFYNNEISEKSEIFDDQFSVERPDGSNFTLKIRSTKLEDSAMYFCASTVGRSYNEQFFGPGTRLTVL.